This T cell receptor beta chain was recorded in a study of blood T cell repertoires in COVID-19. The wider study: Samples taken during acute and convalescent COVID-19 were collected in the United States, Italy and Spain. T cells, B-cell-depleted T cells, or PBMCs provided the cDNA or gDNA that served as material.

Profiling relied on immunoSEQ multiplex PCR, and the TCRdb table lists in-frame clones only, not all of them. Of around 150,000 clones listed, about 86% are singletons. V dropped 5 bases and J dropped 3 bases, with 11 bases sitting between them. CDR1 and CDR2 (germline): SEHNR, FQNEAQ (reference sequence). The CDR3 length is 14 residues. This chain links TRBV7-9 with TRBJ1-3, with D possibly being TRBD1 (5 bases). The sequence was collected from a man between 60 and 75 years old with acute or convalescent COVID-19. The sample was peripheral blood. The CDR3 coding sequence is TGTGCCAGCAGCCCCAGGGCAGGTGGAAACACCATATATTTT. It encodes CASSPRAGGNTIYF.